The 29 T cell receptor beta chains below were found in one sample sequenced in a study of T cell repertoires in cytomegalovirus infection. No antigen is known for these receptors. MiXCR, applied by TCRdb to the reads, yields one record per CDR3 protein. The profile shows 450,000 to 650,000 distinct CDR3 sequences, about 39% of them singletons. Sequenced material: cultured PBMCs, taken from culture after CMV antigen stimulation. Source of these receptors: a human donor in good health (CMV status not recorded). Some clones in this sample may be carry-over from other donors' samples.

This chain links TRBV6-2 or TRBV6-3 with TRBJ1-1; tentatively, D is TRBD1 (6 bases). CDR1 and CDR2 (germline): MNHEY, SVGEGT. The CDR3 runs 13 residues. V gave up 7 bases and J gave up 5 bases, with 14 bases separating them. The CDR3 loop reads CASNEPQGTEAFF. CDR3 bases: TGTGCCAGCAACGAGCCCCAGGGGACTGAAGCTTTCTTT.

This chain uses TRBV12-3 or TRBV12-4 with TRBJ2-1; D is uncertain. Trimming left V 10 bases short and J 2 bases short, with 18 bases between. This CDR3 spans 15 amino acids. The CDR3 sequence: CATTTGVGTYNEQFF. The CDR3 nucleotides are TGTGCCACCACTACCGGCGTCGGCACCTACAATGAGCAGTTCTTC.

This CDR3 is CASSYTGGTDTQYF. The CDR3 bases are TGTGCCAGCAGTTATACAGGGGGTACAGATACGCAGTATTTT. V usage is TRBV12-3 or TRBV12-4 and J usage is TRBJ2-3; 8 nucleotides match TRBD1. This CDR3 has 14 amino acids. V shed 4 bases, J shed 3 bases, and the junction held 3 bases outside the gene matches.

The V call is TRBV5-4, the J call TRBJ2-7, with D perhaps TRBD1 or TRBD2 (5 bases each). CDR3 length: 12 amino acids. The germline V and J ends were trimmed by 0 bases and 8 bases, with 9 bases remaining between them. Germline V gene data show CDR1 as SGHNT and CDR2 as YYREEE (reference sequence). In DNA form, the CDR3 reads TGTGCCAGCAGCTTGGTCCGGGACCAGCAGTACTTC. Translated: CASSLVRDQQYF.

The chain couples TRBV6-6 to TRBJ2-3; D is uncertain. CDR1 and CDR2 from the germline V gene are MNHNY and SVGAGI (reference sequence). The germline V and J ends were trimmed by 0 bases and 9 bases, with 4 bases remaining between them. CDR3 length: 11 amino acids. In nucleotides, the CDR3 is TGTGCCAGCAGTTACTCTGGGACGCAGTATTTT. Protein: CASSYSGTQYF.

This clonotype appeared a few times. J is TRBJ2-7 and V is TRBV6-2 or TRBV6-3; 7 positions agree with TRBD2. Per germline, CDR1 MNHEY and CDR2 SVGEGT. This CDR3 has 16 residues. V shed 0 bases, J shed 1 base, and the junction held 6 bases outside the gene matches. The CDR3 region is CASSYSGSGHSYEQYF. CDR3 in DNA: TGTGCCAGCAGTTACTCAGGTAGCGGGCATTCCTACGAGCAGTACTTC.

The chain has TRBV7-2 and TRBJ2-3, with D perhaps assigned TRBD1 or TRBD2 (5 bases each). CDR1 is SGHTA, CDR2 FQGNSA, per germline. V was cut by 8 bases and J by 8 bases, with 20 bases left in between. The CDR3 is 14 amino acids. CDR3 sequence reads: CASGLLGTSLTQYF. CDR3 nucleotides: TGTGCCAGCGGCCTTCTTGGGACCTCCCTTACGCAGTATTTT.

This chain joins TRBV12-3 or TRBV12-4 and TRBJ2-3, with D possibly matching TRBD2 (6 bases). Trimming took off 1 base at V and 0 bases at J, with 8 bases between the two ends. CDR3 length: 15 amino acids. CDR3 loop: CASSLDGTSTDTQYF. The CDR3, as DNA: TGTGCCAGCAGTTTAGATGGGACTAGCACAGATACGCAGTATTTT.

V is TRBV6-5 and J is TRBJ1-4; D ambiguous. Germline loops: CDR1 MNHEY, CDR2 SVGAGI. The CDR3 length is 16 residues. V was clipped by 3 bases and J by 8 bases, with 19 bases between them. The CDR3 DNA reads TGTGCCAGCAGTTATTCGTTAGGGAATCAAGTGGAAAAACTGTTTTTT. Translation gives CASSYSLGNQVEKLFF.

This clonotype turned up a few times. The chain combines TRBV7-8 with TRBJ2-7; tentatively, D is TRBD1 (6 bases). The germline CDR1 and CDR2 sequences are SGHVS and FQNEAQ. The CDR3 runs to 14 residues. Trimming left V 5 bases short and J 2 bases short, with 13 bases between. CDR3 coding DNA: TGTGCCAGCAGCCCCCACGGGACAACCTACGAGCAGTACTTC. It specifies CASSPHGTTYEQYF.

This clonotype was picked up a small number of times. The rearrangement joins TRBV6-1 to TRBJ1-4; unclear D gene. Germline V gives CDR1 MNHNS, CDR2 SASEGT. Trimming shortened V by 5 bases and J by 8 bases, and 9 bases separated the two germline ends. This CDR3 has 12 amino acids. CDR3 residues: CASSHPTEKLFF. Here the CDR3 DNA reads TGTGCCAGCAGTCATCCGACAGAAAAACTGTTTTTT.

The V and J genes are TRBV10-3 and TRBJ1-2; the match to TRBD1 covers 10 bases. The germline CDR1 and CDR2 sequences are ENHRY and SYGVKD. The CDR3 runs to 14 residues. V lost 11 bases to trimming and J lost 5 bases; unmatched junction nucleotides: 11. For the CDR3, the DNA is TGTGCCGGACGGGGGGGGACAGGGGATTATGGCTACACCTTC. The encoded protein is CAGRGGTGDYGYTF.

Only a few counts were recorded for this clonotype. The chain links TRBV7-2 to TRBJ2-7, with 7 bases aligning to TRBD1. The CDR3 totals 15 residues. Germline assignment: CDR1 SGHTA and CDR2 FQGNSA. V was clipped by 5 bases and J by 2 bases; unmatched bases: 9. The CDR3 DNA is TGTGCCAGCAGCCCGACAGGGCCCACCACCTACGAGCAGTACTTC. Its translation is CASSPTGPTTYEQYF. The full variable domain, its missing parts supplied by reference TRBV7-2 and TRBJ2-7, is GAGVSQSPSNKVTEKGKDVELRCDPISGHTALYWYRQSLGQGLEFLIYFQGNSAPDKSGLPSDRFSAERTGGSVSTLTIQRTQQEDSAVYLCASSPTGPTTYEQYFGPGTRLTVT.

The chain couples TRBV20-1 to TRBJ1-5; tentative D call: TRBD1 (5 bases). This CDR3 is 14 amino acids long. Between the trimmed V and J ends, which lost 3 bases and 6 bases, there was a span of 15 bases. Germline V gene data show CDR1 as DFQATT and CDR2 as SNEGSKA (reference sequence). The CDR3 sequence is CSASVHIRGQPQHF. The CDR3 DNA sequence: TGCAGTGCTAGCGTCCATATAAGGGGTCAGCCCCAGCATTTT.

The chain uses TRBV7-2 and TRBJ2-2; a weak D match, TRBD2 (7 bases). Trimming removed 1 base from V and 3 bases from J, with 12 bases in between. The germline V gene encodes CDR1 SGHTA and CDR2 FQGNSA. This CDR3 is 16 amino acids long. The CDR3 DNA reads TGTGCCAGCAGCTTAGGGGGGGGCGGGTACACCGGGGAGCTGTTTTTT. It translates to CASSLGGGGYTGELFF.

The chain recombines TRBV7-9 with TRBJ2-3; D call uncertain. Trimming stripped 7 bases from V and 2 bases from J, with 7 bases between. Germline V gene sequence: CDR1 SEHNR, CDR2 FQNEAQ (reference sequence). This CDR3 comprises 12 residues. The CDR3 nucleotides are TGTGCCAGCAAACCGGACACAGATACGCAGTATTTT. Encoded protein: CASKPDTDTQYF. Full variable domain (remainder filled in from reference TRBV7-9 and TRBJ2-3): DTGVSQNPRHKITKRGQNVTFRCDPISEHNRLYWYRQTLGQGPEFLTYFQNEAQLEKSRLLSDRFSAERPKGSFSTLEIQRTEQGDSAMYLCASKPDTDTQYFGPGTRLTVL.

The chain uses TRBV12-3 or TRBV12-4 and TRBJ1-2; D gene uncertain. The CDR3 contains 15 residues. Deletions cut 5 bases from V and 4 bases from J, with 17 bases between. The CDR3 DNA follows: TGTGCCAGCAGTATCCAAACCTTAGCTAGCTATGGCTACACCTTC. Its translation: CASSIQTLASYGYTF.

This chain links TRBV7-9 with TRBJ1-5; 10 nucleotides match TRBD1. V lost 1 base, J lost 5 bases, and 2 bases stayed unmatched. The CDR3 runs to 15 residues. Germline-derived CDR1 and CDR2 are SEHNR and FQNEAQ (reference sequence). CDR3 coding DNA: TGTGCCAGCAGCTTAGGTGGACAGGGGGATCAGCCCCAGCATTTT. Its protein product is CASSLGGQGDQPQHF.

This clonotype occurred many times. This chain connects TRBV7-2 to TRBJ1-1; D not certain. From germline, CDR1 is SGHTA and CDR2 FQGNSA. V was trimmed by 4 bases and J by 0 bases, leaving 6 bases between them. CDR3 length equals 13 residues. As DNA, the CDR3 is TGTGCCAGCAGCTCTGGGATGAACACTGAAGCTTTCTTT. Its protein product is CASSSGMNTEAFF.

This clonotype was found a few times. The chain couples TRBV6-1 to TRBJ2-7, with 7 bases matching TRBD2. Trimming at V came to 6 bases and at J to 2 bases, leaving 7 bases not matched to a gene. This CDR3 is built from 14 residues. Germline CDR1 is MNHNS and CDR2 is SASEGT. CDR3 sequence (DNA): TGTGCCAGCAGACCTTTGGGGGGGGCCTACGAGCAGTACTTC. This codes for CASRPLGGAYEQYF.

This clonotype was counted a few times. The J gene is TRBJ1-1, the V gene TRBV7-9; the match to TRBD1 covers 12 bases. J was trimmed by 7 bases and V by 4 bases; bases with no gene match: 4. CDR3 length equals 14 residues. Germline lookup yields CDR1 SEHNR and CDR2 FQNEAQ (reference sequence). CDR3: CASSYGTGGNEAFF. The CDR3 DNA follows: TGTGCCAGCAGCTACGGGACAGGGGGCAATGAAGCTTTCTTT.

The genes are TRBV29-1 and TRBJ2-2; 8 bases map to TRBD1. Germline CDR1 SQVTM, CDR2 ANQGSEA. The junction had 10 bases not matched to a gene; V was cut back by 7 bases and J by 6 bases. The CDR3 is 14 residues long. The CDR3: CSAGQGTRAGELFF. The CDR3 coding sequence is TGCAGCGCCGGACAGGGAACCCGCGCCGGGGAGCTGTTTTTT.

This clonotype was seen ten or more times. This rearrangement joins TRBV7-2 to TRBJ2-7, with no clear D. Trimming shortened V by 0 bases and J by 2 bases, and 5 bases separated the two germline ends. Germline CDR1 and CDR2: SGHTA and FQGNSA. The length of the CDR3 is 13 residues. CDR3 loop: CASSLAVAYEQYF. CDR3 sequence (DNA): TGTGCCAGCAGCTTAGCCGTTGCCTACGAGCAGTACTTC. Full variable domain (outside the CDR3, taken from reference TRBV7-2 and TRBJ2-7): GAGVSQSPSNKVTEKGKDVELRCDPISGHTALYWYRQSLGQGLEFLIYFQGNSAPDKSGLPSDRFSAERTGGSVSTLTIQRTQQEDSAVYLCASSLAVAYEQYFGPGTRLTVT.

This clonotype was observed a handful of times. The CDR3 DNA reads as TGTGCCAGCAGACCCCAGGGCCTGGACCCCATATATTTT. Translation gives CASRPQGLDPIYF. The rearrangement links TRBV7-2 to TRBJ1-3; possible D gene TRBD1, 5 bases. Trimming removed 6 bases at V and 11 bases at J, with 17 bases between. CDR1 and CDR2 (germline): SGHTA, FQGNSA. This CDR3 contains 13 residues.

This clonotype occurred a few times. The chain uses TRBV7-9 and TRBJ2-4; 7 bases match TRBD1. With 3 bases clipped from V and 8 bases from J, the junction kept 4 bases outside the gene matches. CDR1 SEHNR and CDR2 FQNEAQ come from the germline V gene (reference sequence). The CDR3 is 13 residues long. This CDR3 reads CASSFDRVHIQYF. The CDR3 DNA sequence: TGTGCCAGCAGCTTCGACAGGGTACACATTCAGTACTTC.

The J gene is TRBJ2-7, the V gene TRBV19; D gene unclear. Trimming pared 7 bases from V and 8 bases from J, leaving 3 bases between. Germline CDR1 LNHDA, CDR2 SQIVND (reference sequence). The CDR3 totals 8 residues. The CDR3 loop is CASTQQYF. The CDR3 DNA reads as TGTGCCAGTACTCAGCAGTACTTC.

This chain links TRBV10-3 with TRBJ2-1; D remains ambiguous. The CDR3 contains 14 residues. V was pared by 6 bases and J by 7 bases, with 16 bases between. The V gene's germline CDR1 is ENHRY and CDR2 SYGVKD. The CDR3 DNA reads as TGTGCCATCAGCTGGGGTACCGTCGGGAATGAGCAGTTCTTC. Translation: CAISWGTVGNEQFF.

At least ten counts were recorded for this clonotype. This chain joins TRBV7-2 and TRBJ2-5; D not certain. V was clipped by 5 bases and J by 1 base, with 2 bases between them. CDR1 is SGHTA, CDR2 FQGNSA, per germline. CDR3 length equals 11 residues. The CDR3 region is CASSIQETQYF. The CDR3, as DNA: TGTGCCAGCAGCATCCAAGAGACCCAGTACTTC.

The chain has TRBV12-3 or TRBV12-4 and TRBJ2-4, with 9 bases fitting TRBD1. CDR3 length equals 15 residues. The ends lost 4 bases at V and 5 bases at J; junction bases unmatched: 6. The CDR3 here is CASSSTGGPQNIQYF. CDR3 DNA sequence: TGTGCCAGCAGTTCAACAGGGGGCCCCCAAAACATTCAGTACTTC.